This TCR beta chain appears in the sequencing data of a study of cytomegalovirus exposure and HLA in healthy donors. Study-level information: There were some 380 genotyped donors. Of these, about 81% fell in the genetic ancestry cluster associated with self-reported Caucasian donors.

General study results and limits: TCR beta V segments were, for the most part, productive about 87% or about 30% of the time in an earlier analysis. As a later analysis revealed, the rate of TCR association differed by HLA locus, with DRB1 most and HLA-C fewest.

PCR primers comprised 60 Vbeta and 13 Jbeta primers. TCRdb's table, derived via immunoSEQ multiplex PCR, lists solely in-frame clones and lacks some. The sample has 100,000 to 120,000 clones; approximately 82% are singletons. This CDR3 spans 13 amino acids. Germline V gene sequence: CDR1 MDHEN, CDR2 SYDVKM. V shed 8 bases and J shed 4 bases, with 13 bases lying between them. A note on this clone: The antigen remains undetermined.

Sequencing was done on a sample of PBMCs. V is TRBV28 and J is TRBJ2-3; no reliable D call. The sequence came from a man aged 25-40 years in good health and CMV-seropositive. CDR3 DNA sequence: TGTGCCAGCGGGTTTAGAGGCCCAGATACGCAGTATTTT. This sequence encodes CASGFRGPDTQYF. The full variable domain, completed using reference TRBV28 and TRBJ2-3, is DVKVTQSSRYLVKRTGEKVFLECVQDMDHENMFWYRQDPGLGLRLIYFSYDVKMKEKGDIPEGYSVSREKKERFSLILESASTNQTSMYLCASGFRGPDTQYFGPGTRLTVL.